This T cell receptor beta chain derives from a study of cytomegalovirus exposure and HLA in healthy donors. Whole-study context: The Caucasian-associated ancestry cluster contained 81% of the roughly 370 genotyped donors. Points from the study as a whole: The Asian-associated ancestry cluster reportedly had fewer N-insertions than the roughly 670-donor mean in a later analysis. An analysis was carried out at a later point. It showed that HLA-associated TCR beta chains were more clonally expanded than equally common non-associated chains. Prediction of most subjects' HLA-A and HLA-B alleles by TCR beta sequences was reportedly accurate.

Per the germline V gene, CDR1 is MNHNY and CDR2 is SVGAGI (reference sequence). This CDR3 has 13 residues. V lost 5 bases and J 0 bases, leaving 7 bases between the germline ends. A word on this clone: What it binds is unknown.

Use of 60 Vbeta and 13 Jbeta primers characterized the PCR. Data came from immunoSEQ multiplex PCR; TCRdb stores just in-frame clones and leaves some out. The data show about 80,000 clones, with around 60% seen just once and roughly 4.5% held by the top ten. Material: PBMCs. The origin of this receptor is a male donor in good health and CMV-seropositive. The chain recombines TRBV6-6 with TRBJ1-1; no firm D call. In nucleotides, the CDR3 is TGTGCCAGCAGTGACAATTTGAACACTGAAGCTTTCTTT. Translation: CASSDNLNTEAFF.